This TCR beta chain was found in a study of cytomegalovirus exposure and HLA in healthy donors. Details on this clone: What it binds is not known.

The method was immunoSEQ multiplex PCR; TCRdb's version includes in-frame clones alone and lacks a portion of them. The table shows approximately 150,000 clones, with 80% to 85% occurring only once. The study drew the donors from its approximately 120-subject validation cohort, separate from the roughly 670-subject first cohort. Study-level points and caveats: In the roughly 120 validation repertoires, approximately 93% of cluster scores exceeded 0, per a later analysis. The study found most TCR sequences rare, yet found some public TCRs in many donors. CMV antigen specificity of three CMV-associated chains was confirmed in vitro.

The CDR3 consists of 15 residues. Germline V gene data show CDR1 as MGHRA and CDR2 as YSYEKL. With 0 bases clipped from V and 5 bases from J, the junction kept 7 bases outside the gene matches. The chain joins TRBV4-1 to TRBJ2-7, with 7 bases fitting TRBD1. This TCR was recovered from a man in his thirties or forties in good health and CMV-seropositive. The sample taken for sequencing was PBMCs. The CDR3 loop is CASSQDQQGLNEQYF. The CDR3 region has the DNA TGCGCCAGCAGCCAAGATCAACAGGGGTTGAACGAGCAGTACTTC.